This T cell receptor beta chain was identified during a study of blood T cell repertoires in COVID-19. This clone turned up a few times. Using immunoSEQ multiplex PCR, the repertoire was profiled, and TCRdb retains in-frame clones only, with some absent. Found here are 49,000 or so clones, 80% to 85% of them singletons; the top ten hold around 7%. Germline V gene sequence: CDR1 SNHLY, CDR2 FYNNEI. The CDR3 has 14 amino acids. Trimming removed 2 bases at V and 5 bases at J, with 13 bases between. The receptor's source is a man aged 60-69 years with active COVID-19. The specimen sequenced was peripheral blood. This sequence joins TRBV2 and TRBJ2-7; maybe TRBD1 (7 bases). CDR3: CASSEKVRGDEQYF. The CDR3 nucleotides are TGTGCCAGCAGTGAAAAGGTCAGGGGGGACGAGCAGTACTTC.